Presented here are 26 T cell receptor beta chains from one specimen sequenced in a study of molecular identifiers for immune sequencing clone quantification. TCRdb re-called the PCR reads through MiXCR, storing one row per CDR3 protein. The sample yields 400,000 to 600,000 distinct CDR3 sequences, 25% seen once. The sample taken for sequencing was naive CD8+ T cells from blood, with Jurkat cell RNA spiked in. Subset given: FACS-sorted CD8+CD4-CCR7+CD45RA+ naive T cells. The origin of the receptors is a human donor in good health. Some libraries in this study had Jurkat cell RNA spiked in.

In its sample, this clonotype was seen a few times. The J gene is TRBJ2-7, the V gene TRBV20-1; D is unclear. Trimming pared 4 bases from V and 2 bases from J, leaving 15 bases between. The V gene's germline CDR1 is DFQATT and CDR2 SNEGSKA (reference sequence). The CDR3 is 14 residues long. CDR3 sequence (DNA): TGCAGTGCTACCTCTCGCAGCATTACCTACGAGCAGTACTTC. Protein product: CSATSRSITYEQYF.

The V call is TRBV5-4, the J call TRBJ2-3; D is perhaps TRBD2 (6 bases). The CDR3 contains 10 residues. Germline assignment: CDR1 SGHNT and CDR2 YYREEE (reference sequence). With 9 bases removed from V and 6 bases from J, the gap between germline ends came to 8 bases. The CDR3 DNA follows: TGTGCCATCCGGGGGGATACGCAGTATTTT. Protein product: CAIRGDTQYF.

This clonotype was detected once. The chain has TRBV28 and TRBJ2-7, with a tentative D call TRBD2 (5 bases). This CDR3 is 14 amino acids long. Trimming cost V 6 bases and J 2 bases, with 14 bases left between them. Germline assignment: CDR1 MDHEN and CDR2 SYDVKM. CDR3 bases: TGTGCCAGCAGGCCCGGGAAGTACCCCTACGAGCAGTACTTC. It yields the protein CASRPGKYPYEQYF.

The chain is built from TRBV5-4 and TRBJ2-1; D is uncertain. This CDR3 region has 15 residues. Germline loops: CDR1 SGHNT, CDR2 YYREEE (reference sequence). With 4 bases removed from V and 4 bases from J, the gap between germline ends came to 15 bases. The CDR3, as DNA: TGTGCCAGCAGCCAAGATTTTAGGGAATACAATGAGCAGTTCTTC. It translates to CASSQDFREYNEQFF. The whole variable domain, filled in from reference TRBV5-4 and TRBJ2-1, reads ETGVTQSPTHLIKTRGQQVTLRCSSQSGHNTVSWYQQALGQGPQFIFQYYREEENGRGNFPPRFSGLQFPNYSSELNVNALELDDSALYLCASSQDFREYNEQFFGPGTRLTVL.

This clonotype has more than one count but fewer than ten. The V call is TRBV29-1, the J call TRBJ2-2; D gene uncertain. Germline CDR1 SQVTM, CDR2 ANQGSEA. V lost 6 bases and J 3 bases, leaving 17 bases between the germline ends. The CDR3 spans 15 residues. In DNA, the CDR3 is TGCAGCGTCGCAGAACCGGGCGTGGACACCGGGGAGCTGTTTTTT. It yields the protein CSVAEPGVDTGELFF.

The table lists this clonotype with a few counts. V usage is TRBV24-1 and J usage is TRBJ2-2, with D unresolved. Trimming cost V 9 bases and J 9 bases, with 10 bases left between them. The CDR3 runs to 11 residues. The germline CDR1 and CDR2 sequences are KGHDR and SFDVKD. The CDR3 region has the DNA TGTGCCACCGGGGATAACCGGGAGCTGTTTTTT. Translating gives CATGDNRELFF.

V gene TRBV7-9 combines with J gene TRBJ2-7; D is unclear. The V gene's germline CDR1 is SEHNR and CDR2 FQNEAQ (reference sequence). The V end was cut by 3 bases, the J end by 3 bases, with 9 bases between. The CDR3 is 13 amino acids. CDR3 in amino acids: CASSFYDHYEQYF. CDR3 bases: TGTGCCAGCAGCTTTTATGACCACTACGAGCAGTACTTC.

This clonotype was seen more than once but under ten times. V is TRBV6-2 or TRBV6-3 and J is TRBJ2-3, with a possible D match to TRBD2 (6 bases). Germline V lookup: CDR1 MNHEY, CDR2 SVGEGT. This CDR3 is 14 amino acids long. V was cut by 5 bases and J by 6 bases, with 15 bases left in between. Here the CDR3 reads CASSVAGLYDTQYF. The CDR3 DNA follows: TGTGCCAGCAGTGTTGCGGGATTATACGATACGCAGTATTTT.

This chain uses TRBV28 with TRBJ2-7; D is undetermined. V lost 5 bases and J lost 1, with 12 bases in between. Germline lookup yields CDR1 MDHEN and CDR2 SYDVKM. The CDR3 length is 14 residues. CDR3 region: CASSPPAQSYEQYF. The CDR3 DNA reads TGTGCCAGCAGTCCCCCTGCTCAGTCCTACGAGCAGTACTTC.

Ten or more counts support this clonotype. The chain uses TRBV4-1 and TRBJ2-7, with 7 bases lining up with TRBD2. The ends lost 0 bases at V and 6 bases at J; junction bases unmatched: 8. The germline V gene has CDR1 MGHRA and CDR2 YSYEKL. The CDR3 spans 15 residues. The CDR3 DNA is TGCGCCAGCAGCCAAGATCCGGGAGGCCCCTCCGAGCAGTACTTC. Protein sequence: CASSQDPGGPSEQYF.

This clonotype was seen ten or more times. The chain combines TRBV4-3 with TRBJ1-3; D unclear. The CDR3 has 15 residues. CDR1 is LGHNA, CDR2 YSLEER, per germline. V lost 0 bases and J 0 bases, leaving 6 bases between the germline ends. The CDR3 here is CASSQDMSSGNTIYF. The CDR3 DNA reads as TGCGCCAGCAGCCAAGATATGAGCTCTGGAAACACCATATATTTT.

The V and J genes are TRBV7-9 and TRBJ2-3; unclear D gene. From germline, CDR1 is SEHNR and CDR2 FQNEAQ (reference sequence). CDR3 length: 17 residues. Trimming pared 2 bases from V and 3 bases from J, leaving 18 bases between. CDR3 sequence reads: CASSLTLTEPKTDTQYF. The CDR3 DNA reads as TGTGCCAGCAGCTTAACCCTAACAGAGCCCAAAACAGATACGCAGTATTTT.

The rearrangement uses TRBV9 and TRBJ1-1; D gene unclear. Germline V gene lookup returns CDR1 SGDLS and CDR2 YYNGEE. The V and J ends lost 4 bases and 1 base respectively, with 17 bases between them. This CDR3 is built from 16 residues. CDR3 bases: TGTGCCAGCAGCACTGCGGACGGAGAATGGAACACTGAAGCTTTCTTT. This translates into CASSTADGEWNTEAFF.

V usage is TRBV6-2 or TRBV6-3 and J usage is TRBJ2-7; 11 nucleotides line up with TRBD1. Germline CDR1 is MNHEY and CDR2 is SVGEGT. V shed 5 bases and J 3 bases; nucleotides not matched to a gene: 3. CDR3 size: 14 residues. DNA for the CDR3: TGTGCCAGCAGTAAAGGGACAGGGGGCTACGAGCAGTACTTC. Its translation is CASSKGTGGYEQYF.

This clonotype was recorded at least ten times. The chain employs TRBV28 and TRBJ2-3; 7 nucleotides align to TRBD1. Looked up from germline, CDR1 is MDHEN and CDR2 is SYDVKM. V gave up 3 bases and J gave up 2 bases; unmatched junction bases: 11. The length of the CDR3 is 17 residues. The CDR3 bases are TGTGCCAGCAGTTTCACCGGGACAGAGATTCACACAGATACGCAGTATTTT. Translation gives CASSFTGTEIHTDTQYF.

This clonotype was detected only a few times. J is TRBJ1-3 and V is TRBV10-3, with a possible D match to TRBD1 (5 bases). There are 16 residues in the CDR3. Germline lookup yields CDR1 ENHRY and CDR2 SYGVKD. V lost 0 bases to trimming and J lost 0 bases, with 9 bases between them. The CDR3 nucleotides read TGTGCCATCAGTGAGTCTGACAGTGGCTCTGGAAACACCATATATTTT. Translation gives CAISESDSGSGNTIYF.

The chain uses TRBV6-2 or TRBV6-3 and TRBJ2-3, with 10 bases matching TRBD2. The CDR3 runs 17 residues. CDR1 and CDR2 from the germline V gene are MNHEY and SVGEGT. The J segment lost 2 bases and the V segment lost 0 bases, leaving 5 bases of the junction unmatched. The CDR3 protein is CASSYSASGSNTDTQYF. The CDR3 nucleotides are TGTGCCAGCAGTTACTCAGCTAGCGGGAGCAACACAGATACGCAGTATTTT.

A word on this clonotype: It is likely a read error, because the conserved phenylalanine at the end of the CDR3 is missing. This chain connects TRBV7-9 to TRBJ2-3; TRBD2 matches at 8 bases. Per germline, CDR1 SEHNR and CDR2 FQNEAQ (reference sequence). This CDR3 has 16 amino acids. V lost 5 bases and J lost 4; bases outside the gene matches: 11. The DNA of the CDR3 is TGTGCCAGCAGCCCCTCTAGGACTAGCATCGCAGATACGCAGTATGTT. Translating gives CASSPSRTSIADTQYV.

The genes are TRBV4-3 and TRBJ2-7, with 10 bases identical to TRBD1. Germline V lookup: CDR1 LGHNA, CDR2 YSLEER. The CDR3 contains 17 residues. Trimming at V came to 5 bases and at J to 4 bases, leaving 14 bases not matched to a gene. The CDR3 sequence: CASSWEVADRGFYEQYF. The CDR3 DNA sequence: TGCGCCAGCAGCTGGGAGGTAGCGGACAGGGGGTTTTACGAGCAGTACTTC.

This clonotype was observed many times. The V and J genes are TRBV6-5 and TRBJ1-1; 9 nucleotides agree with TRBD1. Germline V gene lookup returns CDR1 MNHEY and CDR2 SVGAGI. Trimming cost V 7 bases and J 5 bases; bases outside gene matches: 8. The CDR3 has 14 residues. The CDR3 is CASTLLTGGTEAFF. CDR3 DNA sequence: TGTGCCAGCACCCTACTGACAGGGGGGACTGAAGCTTTCTTT.

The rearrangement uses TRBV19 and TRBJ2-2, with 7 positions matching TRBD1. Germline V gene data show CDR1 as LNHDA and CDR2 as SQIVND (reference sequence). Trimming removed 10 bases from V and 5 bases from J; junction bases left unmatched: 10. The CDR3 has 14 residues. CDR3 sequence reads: CATTQGQGTGELFF. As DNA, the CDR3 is TGTGCCACGACACAGGGGCAAGGGACCGGGGAGCTGTTTTTT.

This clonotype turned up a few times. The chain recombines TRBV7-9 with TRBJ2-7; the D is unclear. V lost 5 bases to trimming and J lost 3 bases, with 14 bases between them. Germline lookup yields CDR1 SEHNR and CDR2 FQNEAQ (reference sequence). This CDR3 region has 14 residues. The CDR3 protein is CASSPTVMGYEQYF. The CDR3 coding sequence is TGTGCCAGCAGCCCAACAGTCATGGGCTACGAGCAGTACTTC.

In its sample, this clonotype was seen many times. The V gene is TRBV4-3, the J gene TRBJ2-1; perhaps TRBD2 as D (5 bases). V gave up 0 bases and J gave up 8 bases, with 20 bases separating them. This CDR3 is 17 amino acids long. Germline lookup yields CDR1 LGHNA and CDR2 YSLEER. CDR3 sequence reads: CASSQDPSGRSVHEQFF. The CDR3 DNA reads TGCGCCAGCAGCCAAGATCCCAGCGGAAGGAGTGTTCATGAGCAGTTCTTC.

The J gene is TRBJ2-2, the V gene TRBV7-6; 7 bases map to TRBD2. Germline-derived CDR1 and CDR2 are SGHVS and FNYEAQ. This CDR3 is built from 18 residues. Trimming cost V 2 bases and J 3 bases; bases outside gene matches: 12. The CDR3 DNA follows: TGTGCCAGCAGCTTATCGCCCAGCGGGATACGCGACACCGGGGAGCTGTTTTTT. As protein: CASSLSPSGIRDTGELFF.

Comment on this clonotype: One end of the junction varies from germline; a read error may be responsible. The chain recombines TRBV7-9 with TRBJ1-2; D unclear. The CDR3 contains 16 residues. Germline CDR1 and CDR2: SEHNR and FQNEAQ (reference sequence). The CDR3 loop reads CASSFVESGFQDGNTF. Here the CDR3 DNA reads TGTGCAAGCAGCTTTGTCGAGTCGGGGTTCCAGGATGGCAACACCTTC.

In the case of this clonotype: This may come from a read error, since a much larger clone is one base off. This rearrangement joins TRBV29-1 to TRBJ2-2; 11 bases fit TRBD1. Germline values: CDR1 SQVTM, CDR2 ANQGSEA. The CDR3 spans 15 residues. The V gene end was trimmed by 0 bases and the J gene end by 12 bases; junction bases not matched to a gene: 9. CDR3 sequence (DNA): TGCAGCGTTGAAGACCGGGACAGGGGGAGGGCCAAGCTGTTTTTT. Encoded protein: CSVEDRDRGRAKLFF.